The clone carrying this T cell receptor beta chain was seen a handful of times. What it recognizes is unknown. The sample originates from a study of early T cells in non-severe SARS-CoV-2 infection. Looking at the study overall: The input, bulk RNA from unsorted whole blood, was sequenced, and chains were unpaired. Study-wide findings and caveats: Clonotype matching in VDJdb favored anti-spike CD8 responses and did not capture private and CD4 specificities.

V lost 2 bases, J lost 9 bases, and 12 bases lay in between. Per the germline V gene, CDR1 is MGHRA and CDR2 is YSYEKL. This CDR3 has 13 amino acids. In TCRdb, the 5' RACE reads were re-called with MiXCR into one record per CDR3 protein. The sample has more than 80,000 distinct CDR3 sequences; approximately 15% are singletons. The chain recombines TRBV4-1 with TRBJ2-3, with D unclear. The sample consisted of whole blood. This TCR derives from an adult who was a healthcare worker with PCR-confirmed SARS-CoV-2 infection or an uninfected control (not recorded which). CDR3 nucleotides: TGCGCCAGCAGCCAAATAGCCGAAGGAACGCAGTATTTT. Amino acid sequence: CASSQIAEGTQYF.